These T cell receptor beta chains were read from a single sample in a study of T-cell memory formation after mild COVID-19. One entry per CDR3 protein results from TCRdb running MiXCR on the 5' RACE reads. The sample lists roughly 300,000 distinct CDR3 sequences; roughly 15% were seen once. The sequenced sample was PBMCs or a T cell subset sorted from them (not recorded which). All receptors derive from a man between 18 and 29 years old who had mild COVID-19 (a few samples of this study predate the infection). Cell type and time point are not known. CDR3s include the opening cysteine and the closing phenylalanine or tryptophan.

J gene,V gene,CDR3 protein
TRBJ2-1,TRBV18,CASSPTGLAGGNEQFF
TRBJ2-1,TRBV5-1,CASSVGTSLGEQFF
TRBJ2-6,TRBV7-9,CASSSTGSGANVLTF
TRBJ2-3,TRBV4-3,CASSQSRGPSTDTQYF
TRBJ2-7,TRBV27,CASSVAGTNYEQYF
TRBJ2-1,TRBV6-5,CASSHLRDEQFF
TRBJ1-6,TRBV12-3/TRBV12-4,CASSRQGANSPLHF
TRBJ2-5,TRBV10-2,CASVIPGVGEETQYF
TRBJ2-5,TRBV5-1,CASYGQTRETQYF
TRBJ2-1,TRBV12-5,CASIGRGGYNEQFF
TRBJ2-6,TRBV7-2,CASQMVTRQSGANVLTF
TRBJ1-3,TRBV3-1,CASSPRDGGSDTIYF
TRBJ1-3,TRBV20-1,CSANDRGPGNTIYF
TRBJ2-5,TRBV7-9,CASSSGLAGAETQYF
TRBJ1-4,TRBV5-1,CASSLSRGQGEKLFF
TRBJ2-5,TRBV4-1,CASSLRGDQETQYF
TRBJ2-2,TRBV28,CASSSPNDRGRGELFF
TRBJ2-7,TRBV12-3/TRBV12-4,CASSFRQSYEQYF
TRBJ2-1,TRBV7-3,CASSLPGRGNEQFF
TRBJ1-5,TRBV6-6,CASSYFQSNQPQHF
TRBJ2-3,TRBV7-6,CASSLAPGGQGIDTQYF
TRBJ2-1,TRBV7-2,CASSSTGRYNEQFF
TRBJ2-3,TRBV25-1,CASSPRQGGDTQYF
TRBJ2-1,TRBV27,CTSSPRTSGDNEQFF
TRBJ1-5,TRBV27,CASSYSLLSNQPQHF
TRBJ2-2,TRBV5-1,CASSVWTGSSTGELFF
TRBJ1-3,TRBV7-8,CASSLRGYGNTIYF
TRBJ1-5,TRBV4-3,CASSQEGEEDSLNQPQHF
TRBJ2-6,TRBV7-9,CASSSFRETNVLTF
TRBJ2-5,TRBV6-2/TRBV6-3,CASSHGTTWGETQYF
TRBJ2-5,TRBV20-1,CSARDFRGGEETQYF
TRBJ2-7,TRBV3-1,CASSQDVAYEQYF
TRBJ1-1,TRBV10-3,CAISESMSSMNTEAFF
TRBJ2-1,TRBV7-3,CASSLTVAGGANEQFF
TRBJ2-6,TRBV6-1,CASHLSGANVLTF
TRBJ1-6,TRBV12-3/TRBV12-4,CASSPYGDRNSPLHF
TRBJ2-2,TRBV4-1,CASSPKTTGGGGTGELFF
TRBJ1-1,TRBV6-2/TRBV6-3,CASINNEVNTEAFF
TRBJ2-3,TRBV7-9,CASSLGGTGATDTQYF
TRBJ2-5,TRBV5-1,CASSSGTGQGETQYF
TRBJ1-4,TRBV9,CASSVDRGEKLFF
TRBJ2-3,TRBV4-1,CASSQVGGSPDTQYF
TRBJ2-5,TRBV24-1,CATSDLQGAEETQYF
TRBJ1-5,TRBV10-2,CASSESGTGRGQPQHF
TRBJ2-2,TRBV7-2,CASSLSGVNTGELFF
TRBJ2-3,TRBV5-1,CASSSGTRGADTQYF
TRBJ1-4,TRBV7-9,CASSPTKTNEKLFF
TRBJ1-1,TRBV6-5,CASTSAGIMNTEAFF
TRBJ2-5,TRBV4-1,CASSQEGPGGIETQYF
TRBJ2-1,TRBV10-2,CASRDGRYNEQFF
TRBJ1-2,TRBV6-2/TRBV6-3,CASSQQTHYGYTF